These 21 T cell receptor beta chains share one sample of origin, sequenced in a study of shared clonotypes between healthy human individuals. The method was immunoSEQ multiplex PCR; TCRdb's version includes in-frame clones alone and lacks a portion of them. This sample carries approximately 1.5 million clones, roughly 98.5% of them seen once, and the ten largest clones take over 0.3%. Material for sequencing was naive CD4+ T cells sorted from blood. The subset here: CD45RA+ positively selected. Every receptor here comes from a young man in good health.

This chain's CDR3 is CASSSARRDSYNEQFF. The CDR3 bases are TGTGCCAGCAGTTCGGCGAGGCGGGACTCCTACAATGAGCAGTTCTTC. This rearrangement joins TRBV28 to TRBJ2-1; D is possibly TRBD2 (6 bases). This CDR3 has 16 amino acids. The V end was cut by 4 bases, the J end by 0 bases, with 13 bases between. Germline CDR1 is MDHEN and CDR2 is SYDVKM. Looking up the rest from reference TRBV28 and TRBJ2-1 gives the full variable domain: DVKVTQSSRYLVKRTGEKVFLECVQDMDHENMFWYRQDPGLGLRLIYFSYDVKMKEKGDIPEGYSVSREKKERFSLILESASTNQTSMYLCASSSARRDSYNEQFFGPGTRLTVL.

The chain is built from TRBV7-3 and TRBJ2-1, with 7 bases identical to TRBD1. The CDR3 sequence is 17 residues long. The germline V gene has CDR1 SGHTA and CDR2 FQGTGA. The ends lost 5 bases at V and 6 bases at J; junction bases unmatched: 16. The CDR3 loop is CASSRRQGRISLNEQFF. The CDR3 coding sequence is TGTGCCAGCAGCCGGAGACAGGGTCGTATCTCACTCAATGAGCAGTTCTTC.

V usage is TRBV6-1 and J usage is TRBJ2-5; D unclear. CDR1 and CDR2 (germline): MNHNS, SASEGT. The V and J ends lost 6 bases and 2 bases respectively, with 16 bases between them. CDR3 length: 15 amino acids. This chain's CDR3 is CASRDRLVLQETQYF. CDR3 sequence (DNA): TGTGCCAGCAGGGATCGTTTAGTGTTACAAGAGACCCAGTACTTC.

The chain recombines TRBV9 with TRBJ2-7; 7 nucleotides agree with TRBD2. The CDR3 has 16 residues. The V gene's germline CDR1 is SGDLS and CDR2 YYNGEE. With 4 bases clipped from V and 2 bases from J, the junction kept 12 bases outside the gene matches. This chain's CDR3 is CASSRGEGRGTYEQYF. As DNA, the CDR3 is TGTGCCAGCAGCCGAGGGGAGGGGAGGGGAACCTACGAGCAGTACTTC.

The rearrangement uses TRBV20-1 and TRBJ2-5; D uncertain. CDR3 length equals 11 residues. CDR1 and CDR2 from the germline V gene are DFQATT and SNEGSKA (reference sequence). Trimming pared 2 bases from V and 10 bases from J, leaving 11 bases between. The CDR3 protein is CSARLNMGQYF. The CDR3 DNA reads TGCAGTGCTAGATTGAACATGGGCCAGTACTTC.

The V call is TRBV11-2, the J call TRBJ1-1, with a possible D match to TRBD1 (6 bases). V was trimmed by 2 bases and J by 7 bases, leaving 17 bases between them. Looked up from germline, CDR1 is SGHAT and CDR2 is FQNNGV. CDR3 length equals 15 residues. The CDR3 nucleotides read TGTGCCAGCAGCTTATTGGCAGGGGCTAAGGGTGAAGCTTTCTTT. Translating it yields CASSLLAGAKGEAFF.

In its sample, this clone was seen once. This chain links TRBV4-1 with TRBJ1-4; D is unclear. Germline CDR1 and CDR2: MGHRA and YSYEKL. The CDR3 loop spans 16 amino acids. V gave up 0 bases and J gave up 5 bases, with 13 bases separating them. The CDR3 region is CASSQEWAGPNEKLFF. CDR3 bases: TGCGCCAGCAGCCAAGAGTGGGCAGGACCAAATGAAAAACTGTTTTTT.

For this clone: The germline gene is not matched at one end of the junction; a read error may be the cause. The V and J genes are TRBV7-2 and TRBJ2-7; 10 bases match TRBD1. This CDR3 is built from 13 residues. Germline V CDR1 and CDR2: SGHTA, FQGNSA. The CDR3 region is CASSLGGQGSHHF. CDR3 bases: TGTGCCAGCAGCTTAGGGGGACAGGGGTCTCACCACTTC. The full variable domain, its missing parts supplied by reference TRBV7-2 and TRBJ2-7, is GAGVSQSPSNKVTEKGKDVELRCDPISGHTALYWYRQSLGQGLEFLIYFQGNSAPDKSGLPSDRFSAERTGGSVSTLTIQRTQQEDSAVYLCASSLGGQGSHHFGPGTRLTVT.

This sequence joins TRBV28 and TRBJ2-7; possibly TRBD2 for D (6 bases). Germline values: CDR1 MDHEN, CDR2 SYDVKM. This CDR3 has 13 residues. The V and J ends lost 7 bases and 6 bases respectively, with 16 bases between them. The CDR3 loop reads CASKEGYKAEQYF. The CDR3 bases are TGTGCCAGCAAGGAGGGATACAAGGCCGAGCAGTACTTC.

The V and J genes are TRBV15 and TRBJ2-7; 8 bases line up with TRBD1. This CDR3 has 13 residues. The germline gives CDR1 LNHNV, CDR2 YYDKDF (reference sequence). Trimming took 4 bases from V and 3 from J; bases not matched to a gene: 2. Here the CDR3 reads CATSKQGVYEQYF. The CDR3 DNA reads TGTGCCACCAGCAAACAGGGGGTCTACGAGCAGTACTTC.

This clone was counted a single time. DNA for the CDR3: TGCGCCAGCAGCCTCGAGGCTGCACCCTACAATGAGCAGTTCTTC. Translated: CASSLEAAPYNEQFF. The rearrangement uses TRBV4-1 and TRBJ2-1, with D hard to call. Trimming pared 4 bases from V and 2 bases from J, leaving 12 bases between. Germline V CDR1 and CDR2: MGHRA, YSYEKL. The CDR3 runs to 15 residues.

Only one count was recorded for this clone. V and J are TRBV29-1 and TRBJ2-2, with a weak D call TRBD2 (6 bases). CDR1 SQVTM and CDR2 ANQGSEA come from the germline V gene. V shed 7 bases and J shed 0 bases, with 21 bases lying between them. The CDR3 covers 17 residues. This chain's CDR3 is CSATFGSGSANTGELFF. CDR3 nucleotide sequence: TGCAGCGCCACTTTCGGTAGCGGAAGCGCGAACACCGGGGAGCTGTTTTTT.

The chain uses TRBV7-8 and TRBJ2-1; TRBD2 matches 12 bases. The V and J ends lost 2 bases and 0 bases, in that order; junction bases with no gene match: 2. Germline lookup yields CDR1 SGHVS and CDR2 FQNEAQ. The length of the CDR3 is 17 residues. CDR3 nucleotides: TGTGCCAGCAGCTTATTGACTAGCGGGAGCTCCTACAATGAGCAGTTCTTC. Translated: CASSLLTSGSSYNEQFF.

The rearrangement joins TRBV6-6 to TRBJ2-7; D not resolved. The CDR3 contains 14 residues. Germline lookup yields CDR1 MNHNY and CDR2 SVGAGI (reference sequence). Trimming cost V 6 bases and J 1 base, with 13 bases left between them. The CDR3 region has the DNA TGTGCCAGCAGGCAGAACGACAAATCCTACGAGCAGTACTTC. This translates into CASRQNDKSYEQYF.

As concerns this clone: Other nucleotide sequences from this sample produce the same CDR3. The J gene is TRBJ2-7, the V gene TRBV9; 7 nucleotides match TRBD1. Germline CDR1 is SGDLS and CDR2 is YYNGEE. CDR3 length: 14 residues. Trimming at V came to 3 bases and at J to 1 base, leaving 4 bases not matched to a gene. The CDR3 loop reads CASSARQGSYEQYF. As DNA, the CDR3 is TGTGCCAGCAGCGCCCGACAGGGTTCCTACGAGCAGTACTTC.

The chain recombines TRBV7-9 with TRBJ2-7; D unresolved. Germline-derived CDR1 and CDR2 are SEHNR and FQNEAQ (reference sequence). The CDR3 has 12 amino acids. V lost 6 bases, J lost 2 bases, and 8 bases lay in between. This chain's CDR3 is CASSHDPYEQYF. The CDR3 coding sequence is TGTGCCAGCAGTCATGATCCCTACGAGCAGTACTTC.

This chain connects TRBV5-1 to TRBJ1-1, with TRBD1 matching over 11 bases. Germline V gene sequence: CDR1 SGHRS, CDR2 YFSETQ. The CDR3 sequence is 14 residues long. The J segment lost 6 bases and the V segment lost 7 bases, leaving 8 bases of the junction unmatched. CDR3 sequence: CASAKGQGGAEAFF. The CDR3 region has the DNA TGCGCCAGCGCAAAGGGACAGGGGGGCGCTGAAGCTTTCTTT. Full variable domain (remainder filled in from reference TRBV5-1 and TRBJ1-1): KAGVTQTPRYLIKTRGQQVTLSCSPISGHRSVSWYQQTPGQGLQFLFEYFSETQRNKGNFPGRFSGRQFSNSRSEMNVSTLELGDSALYLCASAKGQGGAEAFFGQGTRLTVV.

The V and J genes are TRBV4-3 and TRBJ2-2; no reliable D call. Germline loops: CDR1 LGHNA, CDR2 YSLEER. Trimming left V 2 bases short and J 6 bases short, with 7 bases between. This CDR3 comprises 13 residues. In nucleotides, the CDR3 is TGCGCCAGCAGCCAATACGTTCCCGGGGAGCTGTTTTTT. This translates into CASSQYVPGELFF.

This sequence joins TRBV5-1 and TRBJ2-5; 10 bases are a match to TRBD2. Unmatched junction bases numbered 5, after V lost 2 bases and J lost 4 bases. Per germline, CDR1 SGHRS and CDR2 YFSETQ. The CDR3 sequence is 15 residues long. The CDR3 spells CASSLKLAGLETQYF. The CDR3 DNA is TGCGCCAGCAGCTTAAAACTAGCGGGACTAGAGACCCAGTACTTC.

The chain employs TRBV11-2 and TRBJ2-7; D may be TRBD2 (5 bases). V dropped 5 bases and J dropped 2 bases, with 13 bases sitting between them. Germline V gives CDR1 SGHAT, CDR2 FQNNGV. The CDR3 spans 14 residues. The CDR3 loop reads CASSSERSAYEQYF. The CDR3 DNA reads TGTGCCAGCAGCAGCGAGCGGTCAGCCTACGAGCAGTACTTC. Complete variable domain (other parts from reference TRBV11-2 and TRBJ2-7): EAGVAQSPRYKIIEKRQSVAFWCNPISGHATLYWYQQILGQGPKLLIQFQNNGVVDDSQLPKDRFSAERLKGVDSTLKIQPAKLEDSAVYLCASSSERSAYEQYFGPGTRLTVT.

This chain joins TRBV6-6 and TRBJ1-5, with D unclear. Trimming stripped 4 bases from V and 4 bases from J, with 14 bases between. The germline gives CDR1 MNHNY, CDR2 SVGAGI (reference sequence). CDR3 size: 15 residues. In nucleotides, the CDR3 is TGTGCCAGCAGTTCGACGTTAAGTGTAAATCAGCCCCAGCATTTT. It translates to CASSSTLSVNQPQHF.